The rows below give T cell receptor beta chains drawn from one sample of a study of cytomegalovirus exposure and HLA in healthy donors. TCRdb's table, derived via immunoSEQ multiplex PCR, lists solely in-frame clones and lacks some. The table lists around 270,000 clones, over 70% of them singletons, with about 0.29% in the top ten. What was sequenced was PBMCs. The source is a girl aged 2-9 years in good health and CMV-seronegative. CDR3s include the opening cysteine and the closing phenylalanine or tryptophan. D genes are given only for firm matches. The listing skips clone size in some rows; elsewhere it reads once, few, many or a size class.

abundance: .; d_gene: TRBD1; j_gene: TRBJ2-7; v_gene: TRBV6-5; CDR3aa: CASTGTGHYEQYF; CDR3nt: TGTGCCAGCACCGGGACAGGGCACTACGAGCAGTACTTC
abundance: .; d_gene: .; j_gene: TRBJ2-2; v_gene: TRBV5-6; CDR3aa: CASSLWGAGELFF; CDR3nt: TGTGCCAGCAGCTTGTGGGGAGCCGGGGAGCTGTTTTTT
abundance: .; d_gene: TRBD2; j_gene: TRBJ2-7; v_gene: TRBV2; CDR3aa: CASRRTSGGVYEQYF; CDR3nt: TGTGCCAGCAGGAGGACTAGCGGGGGAGTTTATGAGCAGTACTTC
abundance: .; d_gene: .; j_gene: TRBJ1-2; v_gene: TRBV27; CDR3aa: CASSPRWVAGYTF; CDR3nt: TGTGCCAGCAGTCCTCGGTGGGTAGCTGGCTACACCTTC
abundance: .; d_gene: .; j_gene: TRBJ1-1; v_gene: TRBV19; CDR3aa: CASSIPETVAVNTEAFF; CDR3nt: TGTGCCAGTAGTATACCGGAGACAGTGGCGGTGAACACTGAAGCTTTCTTT
abundance: .; d_gene: .; j_gene: TRBJ2-7; v_gene: TRBV6-5; CDR3aa: CASSLTRNYEQYF; CDR3nt: TGTGCCAGCAGTTTAACTAGGAACTACGAGCAGTACTTC
abundance: .; d_gene: .; j_gene: TRBJ2-7; v_gene: TRBV5-1; CDR3aa: CASSQDNSYEQYF; CDR3nt: TGCGCCAGCAGCCAGGACAATTCCTACGAGCAGTACTTC
abundance: .; d_gene: .; j_gene: TRBJ2-3; v_gene: TRBV2; CDR3aa: CASPTGTRGTDTQYF; CDR3nt: TGTGCCAGCCCGACCGGGACAAGAGGTACAGATACGCAGTATTTT
abundance: .; d_gene: TRBD1; j_gene: TRBJ1-1; v_gene: TRBV28; CDR3aa: CASRTAGTGTEAFF; CDR3nt: TGTGCCAGCAGAACAGCCGGGACAGGGACTGAAGCTTTCTTT
abundance: few; d_gene: TRBD2; j_gene: TRBJ2-1; v_gene: TRBV10-3; CDR3aa: CAIRERQAGGLNEQFF; CDR3nt: TGTGCCATCAGGGAACGGCAAGCGGGAGGACTCAATGAGCAGTTCTTC
abundance: .; d_gene: TRBD1; j_gene: TRBJ1-6; v_gene: TRBV28; CDR3aa: CASSLPGGNSPLHF; CDR3nt: TGTGCCAGCAGTCTCCCAGGGGGGAACTCACCCCTCCACTTT
abundance: .; d_gene: .; j_gene: TRBJ2-1; v_gene: TRBV28; CDR3aa: CASSSGTLGNEQFF; CDR3nt: TGTGCCAGCAGTTCGGGGACTTTGGGCAATGAGCAGTTCTTC
abundance: .; d_gene: .; j_gene: TRBJ1-5; v_gene: TRBV28; CDR3aa: CASSSGMQYQPQHF; CDR3nt: TGTGCCAGCAGTTCAGGGATGCAATATCAGCCCCAGCATTTT
abundance: few; d_gene: TRBD2; j_gene: TRBJ2-1; v_gene: TRBV30; CDR3aa: CAWAGTSDYRSSYNEQFF; CDR3nt: TGTGCCTGGGCCGGGACTAGTGACTATAGGAGCTCCTACAATGAGCAGTTCTTC
abundance: .; d_gene: TRBD1; j_gene: TRBJ1-1; v_gene: TRBV29-1; CDR3aa: CSGGTGVMNTEAFF; CDR3nt: TGCAGCGGGGGGACAGGGGTAATGAACACTGAAGCTTTCTTT
abundance: .; d_gene: TRBD1; j_gene: TRBJ1-2; v_gene: TRBV7-8; CDR3aa: CASSSGTGLDYGYTF; CDR3nt: TGTGCCAGCAGCTCGGGGACAGGGCTCGACTATGGCTACACCTTC
abundance: .; d_gene: TRBD1; j_gene: TRBJ1-1; v_gene: TRBV5-5; CDR3aa: CASSYDPTGGQNTEAFF; CDR3nt: TGTGCCAGCAGCTATGACCCGACAGGGGGGCAGAACACTGAAGCTTTCTTT
abundance: .; d_gene: .; j_gene: TRBJ1-6; v_gene: TRBV5-4; CDR3aa: CASSFPGQGNSPLHF; CDR3nt: TGTGCCAGCAGCTTTCCGGGTCAGGGTAATTCACCCCTCCACTTT
abundance: .; d_gene: TRBD2; j_gene: TRBJ2-3; v_gene: TRBV7-8; CDR3aa: CASSRGLVTFGVTDTQYF; CDR3nt: TGTGCCAGCAGTCGAGGACTAGTCACCTTCGGTGTAACAGATACGCAGTATTTT
abundance: .; d_gene: TRBD1; j_gene: TRBJ2-7; v_gene: TRBV28; CDR3aa: CASSLLNGQGGYEQYF; CDR3nt: TGTGCCAGCAGCCTCCTGAACGGACAGGGGGGCTACGAGCAGTACTTC
abundance: .; d_gene: .; j_gene: TRBJ2-7; v_gene: TRBV27; CDR3aa: CASSTATGFYEQYF; CDR3nt: TGTGCCAGCAGTACGGCGACAGGTTTCTACGAGCAGTACTTC
abundance: once; d_gene: TRBD1; j_gene: TRBJ1-1; v_gene: TRBV10-3; CDR3aa: CAISESTGFRTEAFF; CDR3nt: TGTGCCATCAGTGAGTCGACAGGGTTTCGCACTGAAGCTTTCTTT
abundance: .; d_gene: TRBD1; j_gene: TRBJ2-7; v_gene: TRBV9; CDR3aa: CASSDRDSVYEQYF; CDR3nt: TGTGCCAGCAGCGACCGGGACAGTGTATACGAGCAGTACTTC
abundance: .; d_gene: TRBD1; j_gene: TRBJ2-6; v_gene: TRBV6-6; CDR3aa: CASSSRGSGANVLTF; CDR3nt: TGTGCCAGCAGCTCCAGGGGGTCTGGGGCCAACGTCCTGACTTTC
abundance: .; d_gene: TRBD2; j_gene: TRBJ2-1; v_gene: TRBV2; CDR3aa: CASRGVKAGGAYNEQFF; CDR3nt: TGTGCCAGCAGGGGTGTTAAAGCGGGAGGAGCCTACAATGAGCAGTTCTTC
abundance: .; d_gene: TRBD1; j_gene: TRBJ2-7; v_gene: TRBV6-6; CDR3aa: CASSPPGQKYF; CDR3nt: TGTGCCAGCAGCCCCCCGGGACAGAAGTACTTC
abundance: .; d_gene: .; j_gene: TRBJ2-1; v_gene: TRBV14; CDR3aa: CASSQVVVNEQFF; CDR3nt: TGTGCCAGCAGCCAAGTGGTAGTCAATGAGCAGTTCTTC
abundance: once; d_gene: .; j_gene: TRBJ2-5; v_gene: TRBV10-3; CDR3aa: CAISEWYGDDQETQYF; CDR3nt: TGTGCCATCAGTGAGTGGTATGGAGATGACCAAGAGACCCAGTACTTC
abundance: .; d_gene: TRBD1; j_gene: TRBJ1-1; v_gene: TRBV29-1; CDR3aa: CSVDTKGTGVTGTEAFF; CDR3nt: TGCAGCGTTGACACTAAAGGGACAGGAGTTACCGGCACTGAAGCTTTCTTT
abundance: .; d_gene: .; j_gene: TRBJ2-1; v_gene: TRBV27; CDR3aa: CASTPGGVGNEQFF; CDR3nt: TGTGCCAGCACTCCCGGGGGAGTGGGTAATGAGCAGTTCTTC
abundance: .; d_gene: TRBD1; j_gene: TRBJ1-5; v_gene: TRBV7-8; CDR3aa: CASSLVGTGGNQPQHF; CDR3nt: TGTGCCAGCAGCTTAGTGGGGACAGGGGGCAATCAGCCCCAGCATTTT
abundance: .; d_gene: .; j_gene: TRBJ1-1; v_gene: TRBV7-3; CDR3aa: CASSLGGVYTEAFF; CDR3nt: TGTGCCAGCAGCTTAGGGGGCGTCTACACTGAAGCTTTCTTT
abundance: .; d_gene: .; j_gene: TRBJ1-3; v_gene: TRBV6-5; CDR3aa: CASSYKSSGNTIYF; CDR3nt: TGTGCCAGCAGTTACAAGAGCTCTGGAAACACCATATATTTT
abundance: .; d_gene: TRBD1; j_gene: TRBJ1-2; v_gene: TRBV6-5; CDR3aa: CASSRPPGQGVSYTF; CDR3nt: TGTGCCAGCAGTAGACCCCCGGGACAGGGGGTGAGCTACACCTTC
abundance: .; d_gene: .; j_gene: TRBJ1-5; v_gene: TRBV19; CDR3aa: CASRQSNQPQHF; CDR3nt: TGTGCCAGTCGACAGAGCAATCAGCCCCAGCATTTT
abundance: .; d_gene: .; j_gene: TRBJ1-2; v_gene: TRBV2; CDR3aa: CASNFQGLVGYTF; CDR3nt: TGTGCCAGCAACTTCCAGGGATTGGTCGGCTACACCTTC
abundance: .; d_gene: .; j_gene: TRBJ2-7; v_gene: TRBV27; CDR3aa: CASSSSGISYEQYF; CDR3nt: TGTGCCAGCAGTTCGTCAGGGATTTCCTACGAGCAGTACTTC
abundance: .; d_gene: TRBD1; j_gene: TRBJ1-5; v_gene: TRBV2; CDR3aa: CASLLMPGQGNQPQHF; CDR3nt: TGTGCCAGCCTTCTTATGCCGGGACAGGGCAATCAGCCCCAGCATTTT
abundance: .; d_gene: .; j_gene: TRBJ2-1; v_gene: TRBV15; CDR3aa: CATSIPRARRLYNEQFF; CDR3nt: TGTGCCACCAGCATCCCGAGGGCGCGGCGCTTATACAATGAGCAGTTCTTC
abundance: once; d_gene: .; j_gene: TRBJ1-1; v_gene: TRBV7-9; CDR3aa: CASTVQGMNTEAFF; CDR3nt: TGTGCCAGCACCGTTCAGGGGATGAACACTGAAGCTTTCTTT
abundance: .; d_gene: .; j_gene: TRBJ1-5; v_gene: TRBV29-1; CDR3aa: CSVEGREINQPQHF; CDR3nt: TGCAGCGTTGAGGGCCGGGAAATCAATCAGCCCCAGCATTTT
abundance: .; d_gene: .; j_gene: TRBJ2-1; v_gene: TRBV7-9; CDR3aa: CASSLGWEKGVYNEQFF; CDR3nt: TGTGCCAGCAGCTTAGGGTGGGAGAAGGGGGTATACAATGAGCAGTTCTTC
abundance: once; d_gene: .; j_gene: TRBJ1-2; v_gene: TRBV14; CDR3aa: CASSQGSRDIYGYTF; CDR3nt: TGTGCCAGCAGCCAGGGGTCCCGGGACATCTATGGCTACACCTTC
abundance: .; d_gene: .; j_gene: TRBJ2-5; v_gene: TRBV7-9; CDR3aa: CASSLGGLWETQYF; CDR3nt: TGTGCCAGCAGCTTAGGGGGACTCTGGGAGACCCAGTACTTC
abundance: .; d_gene: TRBD1; j_gene: TRBJ1-1; v_gene: TRBV7-9; CDR3aa: CASSSDRGQRTEAFF; CDR3nt: TGTGCCAGCAGCTCCGACAGGGGGCAACGCACTGAAGCTTTCTTT
abundance: .; d_gene: .; j_gene: TRBJ1-2; v_gene: TRBV6-5; CDR3aa: CASSYGDSLYGYTF; CDR3nt: TGTGCCAGCAGTTACGGAGACAGCCTCTATGGCTACACCTTC
abundance: .; d_gene: .; j_gene: TRBJ1-2; v_gene: TRBV5-4; CDR3aa: CASSYRTAANYGYTF; CDR3nt: TGTGCCAGCAGCTATCGGACAGCAGCTAACTATGGCTACACCTTC
abundance: .; d_gene: TRBD1; j_gene: TRBJ1-6; v_gene: TRBV4-1; CDR3aa: CASSQFGQASLYNSPLHF; CDR3nt: TGCGCCAGCAGCCAATTCGGACAGGCGTCCTTGTATAATTCACCCCTCCACTTT
abundance: .; d_gene: TRBD1; j_gene: TRBJ2-2; v_gene: TRBV5-4; CDR3aa: CASSIPGQGASGELFF; CDR3nt: TGTGCCAGCAGCATACCGGGACAGGGGGCGAGCGGGGAGCTGTTTTTT
abundance: .; d_gene: .; j_gene: TRBJ1-1; v_gene: TRBV2; CDR3aa: CASTGSTEAFF; CDR3nt: TGTGCCAGCACGGGGTCCACTGAAGCTTTCTTT
abundance: .; d_gene: TRBD1; j_gene: TRBJ1-5; v_gene: TRBV7-2; CDR3aa: CASSVTGGLGQPQHF; CDR3nt: TGTGCCAGCAGCGTTACAGGGGGCCTCGGTCAGCCCCAGCATTTT